These 27 T cell receptor beta chains were sequenced from one sample in a study of T cells in severe cutaneous drug reactions (dated by TCRdb to about 2019). The instrument given in TCRdb is Illumina MiSeq. Library preparation used the iRepertoire multiplex PCR system with TCR subtype-specific primers for both bulk and single-cell sequencing. Each CDR3 protein sequence appears as one entry after TCRdb reprocessed the reads, and no DNA is included. The sample table records 21,000 or so distinct CDR3 sequences. 7.5% of the sample rests with the top ten. Sequenced donors were patients with carbamazepine-induced Stevens-Johnson syndrome or toxic epidermal necrolysis (CBZ-SJS/TEN). Sequenced material: PBMCs. Receptor source: a human donor with toxic epidermal necrolysis, a severe cutaneous drug reaction.

The chain has TRBV29-1 and TRBJ2-7. The CDR3 is 14 residues long. Germline CDR1 reads SQVTM; CDR2 reads ANQGSEA. The CDR3: CSVGTAGGSYEQYF.

V and J are TRBV10-3 and TRBJ2-7; TCRdb's D call, TRBD2, is unchecked because there is no DNA. From germline, CDR1 is ENHRY and CDR2 SYGVKD. This CDR3 spans 17 amino acids. The CDR3 reads CAISESSVPGGPSEQYF.

This chain uses TRBV4-3 with TRBJ2-7. The CDR3 spans 14 residues. CDR1 LGHNA and CDR2 YSLEER come from the germline V gene. CDR3 sequence reads: CASSQVLDSYEQYF.

The chain recombines TRBV20-1 with TRBJ2-7; lacking DNA, the TRBD2 call made by TCRdb goes unchecked. The CDR3 extends over 17 amino acids. Germline V gives CDR1 DFQATT, CDR2 SNEGSKA (reference sequence). The CDR3: CSAEPRTKLAVPYEQYF.

V gene TRBV12-3 or TRBV12-4 combines with J gene TRBJ2-7; TCRdb's D gene call, TRBD1, goes unchecked for lack of DNA. CDR3 size: 15 residues. CDR3 region: CASSHGTGVVYEQYF.

The V gene is TRBV6-1, the J gene TRBJ2-3. The CDR3 covers 14 residues. CDR1 is MNHNS and CDR2 is SASEGT in the germline V gene. This CDR3 is CASSESISTDTQYF.

J is TRBJ2-7 and V is TRBV19. The CDR3 has 14 amino acids. In germline, CDR1 is LNHDA, CDR2 SQIVND (reference sequence). The CDR3 protein is CASSIVVGINEQYF. Based on the CDR3 plus reference TRBV19 and TRBJ2-7, the full variable domain is DGGITQSPKYLFRKEGQNVTLSCEQNLNHDAMYWYRQDPGQGLRLIYYSQIVNDFQKGDIAEGYSVSREKKESFPLTVTSAQKNPTAFYLCASSIVVGINEQYFGPGTRLTVT.

Frequency places this clonotype as medium-sized. The V call is TRBV6-1, the J call TRBJ1-1. CDR3 length: 12 amino acids. Germline values: CDR1 MNHNS, CDR2 SASEGT. This chain's CDR3 is CASKGLNTEAFF.

V is TRBV29-1 and J is TRBJ2-7; TCRdb's D call of TRBD1 is untestable without DNA. CDR3 length: 13 amino acids. Germline lookup yields CDR1 SQVTM and CDR2 ANQGSEA. CDR3 region: CSGSEGVSYEQYF.

The chain carries TRBV7-6 and TRBJ2-7; TCRdb's D call of TRBD1 is untestable without DNA. Per the germline V gene, CDR1 is SGHVS and CDR2 is FNYEAQ. The CDR3 consists of 14 residues. The CDR3 protein is CASSTGFTGYEQYF. Full variable domain (rest looked up from reference TRBV7-6 and TRBJ2-7): GAGVSQSPRYKVTKRGQDVALRCDPISGHVSLYWYRQALGQGPEFLTYFNYEAQQDKSGLPNDRFSAERPEGSISTLTIQRTEQRDSAMYRCASSTGFTGYEQYFGPGTRLTVT.

The gene calls are TRBV12-3 or TRBV12-4 and TRBJ2-1; TCRdb outputs TRBD2, but without DNA this stays unchecked. The length of the CDR3 is 15 residues. CDR3 in amino acids: CASSSGTSGIGEQFF.

The CDR3 spells CASMVGAGADTQYF. This rearrangement joins TRBV19 to TRBJ2-3; the D gene TCRdb calls, TRBD1, cannot be checked with no DNA. Germline CDR1 reads LNHDA; CDR2 reads SQIVND (reference sequence). This CDR3 contains 14 residues.

The chain recombines TRBV3-1 with TRBJ1-2. Germline CDR1 is LGHDT and CDR2 is YNNKEL (reference sequence). The CDR3 extends over 14 amino acids. This chain's CDR3 is CASSQLPLEYGYTF.

The chain has TRBV9 and TRBJ2-5. Germline assignment: CDR1 SGDLS and CDR2 YYNGEE. The CDR3 is made up of 13 amino acids. This CDR3 is CASSVGHQETQYF.

V is TRBV28 and J is TRBJ2-3. This CDR3 spans 15 amino acids. Germline V gene lookup returns CDR1 MDHEN and CDR2 SYDVKM. The CDR3 loop is CASTTDVYSTDTQYF.

The rearrangement uses TRBV4-3 and TRBJ1-2; as DNA is missing, the TRBD1 call by TCRdb cannot be tested. The CDR3 runs 15 residues. CDR1 is LGHNA and CDR2 is YSLEER in the germline V gene. The CDR3: CASSQALQGKIGYTF.

The chain carries TRBV7-9 and TRBJ2-1. The length of the CDR3 is 13 residues. Per the germline V gene, CDR1 is SEHNR and CDR2 is FQNEAQ (reference sequence). The CDR3 reads CASSRTPNNEQFF.

The chain has TRBV27 and TRBJ2-2; TCRdb's D gene call, TRBD2, goes unchecked for lack of DNA. Germline V CDR1 and CDR2: MNHEY, SMNVEV (reference sequence). The CDR3 has 12 residues. The CDR3 reads CASSFNLLELFF.

This chain uses TRBV18 with TRBJ1-1. This CDR3 has 14 amino acids. The germline V gene has CDR1 KGHSH and CDR2 LQKENI. CDR3: CASSPPLGNTEAFF.

The chain combines TRBV4-1 with TRBJ2-1; there is no DNA to check the TCRdb D call of TRBD1. Germline V gives CDR1 MGHRA, CDR2 YSYEKL. The CDR3 sequence is 12 residues long. The CDR3 reads CASSQVTDTPFF.

V gene TRBV7-9 combines with J gene TRBJ2-7; TCRdb returns TRBD1, unconfirmable since there is no DNA. The CDR3 has 13 residues. Germline lookup yields CDR1 SEHNR and CDR2 FQNEAQ (reference sequence). CDR3 in amino acids: CASSFQGTYEQYF.

The genes are TRBV14 and TRBJ2-3; the TCRdb D gene call, TRBD2, has no DNA to confirm it. The germline V gene has CDR1 SGHDN and CDR2 FVKESK. This CDR3 contains 16 residues. CDR3 residues: CASSQPGRESTDTQYF.

This chain uses TRBV20-1 with TRBJ1-5; no DNA is available, so the TRBD1 call from TCRdb remains unchecked. CDR1 is DFQATT and CDR2 is SNEGSKA in the germline V gene (reference sequence). The CDR3 sequence is 18 residues long. This CDR3 reads CSATLQGAWLLGNQPQHF.

The J gene is TRBJ2-7, the V gene TRBV19; the TRBD1 assignment by TCRdb is unverifiable without DNA. The CDR3 sequence is 15 residues long. Germline V lookup: CDR1 LNHDA, CDR2 SQIVND (reference sequence). The chain's CDR3 is CASSIRGTFPYEQYF.

The V call is TRBV24-1, the J call TRBJ2-1. CDR3 length: 13 amino acids. Germline lookup yields CDR1 KGHDR and CDR2 SFDVKD. This CDR3 reads CATRTSAHNEQFF.

The V call is TRBV6-5, the J call TRBJ1-2; lacking DNA, the TRBD1 call made by TCRdb goes unchecked. Germline CDR1 is MNHEY and CDR2 is SVGAGI. The CDR3 is 15 amino acids. The CDR3 spells CASSYASGGKDGYTF.

The rearrangement joins TRBV5-4 to TRBJ1-2. This CDR3 has 13 amino acids. Germline CDR1 reads SGHNT; CDR2 reads YYREEE (reference sequence). The CDR3 loop is CASSLDSNYGYTF.